The present entry profiles one T cell receptor (beta chain) with its context. The entry originates in a study of shared T cell receptors in the human thymus. Clones were sequenced by immunoSEQ multiplex PCR, and TCRdb holds only the in-frame ones, with some missing. The sample records hundreds of thousands of clones, around 87% being singletons. The germline CDR1 and CDR2 sequences are SGHTS and YDEGEE. Trimming stripped 1 base from V and 7 bases from J, with 12 bases between. The CDR3 spans 14 residues. The same sample was also used in a study of human thymus T cells.

The sequence derives from a boy in the first two years of life with a congenital heart defect. Material for sequencing was thymocytes. The V call is TRBV5-8, the J call TRBJ1-5, with D hard to call. CDR3: CASSLREGSQPQHF. Here the CDR3 DNA reads TGTGCCAGCAGCTTGAGGGAGGGATCCCAGCCCCAGCATTTT.